Below, 23 T cell receptor beta chains from the same sample are listed, as sequenced in a study of neurological immune-mediated disorders. MiXCR was run by TCRdb on the 5' RACE reads, yielding one entry per CDR3 protein. The repertoire holds tens of thousands of distinct CDR3 sequences, with around 5.5% as singletons. Sample: PBMCs. The receptors come from a man aged 18 to 30 with multiple sclerosis.

The chain joins TRBV21-1 to TRBJ1-2; no check of the table's D call, TRBD1, against the DNA was made. TRBV21-1 is assigned pseudogene status. The CDR3 loop spans 13 amino acids. Here the CDR3 reads CASSKEGDYGYTF. CDR3 bases: TGTGCCAGCAGCAAAGAGGGGGACTATGGCTACACCTTC.

This clonotype was detected a few times. A much larger clone sits a single nucleotide away, making a read error possible. The chain has TRBV11-1 and TRBJ2-3; 7 bases align to TRBD2. The V gene end was trimmed by 5 bases and the J gene end by 8 bases; junction bases not matched to a gene: 13. The CDR3 is 15 amino acids. Per the germline V gene, CDR1 is SGHAT and CDR2 is FQDESV (reference sequence). For the CDR3, the DNA is TGTGCCAGCAGCGCCGCCGGGACTACGGACGGTACGCAGTATTTT. It yields the protein CASSAAGTTDGTQYF.

This clonotype has ten or more counts. The chain uses TRBV6-5 and TRBJ1-3, with 7 bases identical to TRBD1. Germline V gene lookup returns CDR1 MNHEY and CDR2 SVGAGI. This CDR3 has 16 residues. J was trimmed by 0 bases and V by 6 bases; bases with no gene match: 8. DNA of the CDR3: TGTGCCAGCAGACCTGGACAGGCCTACTCTGGAAACACCATATATTTT. This encodes CASRPGQAYSGNTIYF.

This clonotype was counted many times. The rearrangement joins TRBV12-3 or TRBV12-4 to TRBJ2-3; D perhaps matches TRBD1 (6 bases). The CDR3 sequence is 17 residues long. Between the trimmed V and J ends, which lost 6 bases and 4 bases, there was a span of 23 bases. CDR3 in DNA: TGTGCCAGCAGACCTAGTGTGAACAGGGAACCGGCAGATACGCAGTATTTT. Amino acid sequence: CASRPSVNREPADTQYF.

This clonotype was seen at least ten times. This chain links TRBV20-1 with TRBJ2-7; 7 bases map to TRBD2. The CDR3 consists of 14 residues. Germline CDR1 and CDR2: DFQATT and SNEGSKA (reference sequence). Losses at the gene ends were 1 base for V and 2 bases for J; bases not matched to a gene: 5. CDR3 nucleotides: TGCAGTGCTAGAGCTCCTAGCGGAACCTACGAGCAGTACTTC. Translated, it gives CSARAPSGTYEQYF.

As for this clonotype: A much larger clone is a single base away; this may be a read error. The V and J genes are TRBV5-5 and TRBJ2-4, with D uncertain. The germline CDR1 and CDR2 sequences are SGHKS and YYEKEE (reference sequence). CDR3 length equals 14 residues. CDR3 protein: CASSPRVAKKIQYF. The CDR3 region has the DNA TGTGCCAGCAGCCCCCGGGTAGCCAAAAAAATTCAGTACTTC.

In its sample, this clonotype was seen many times. CDR3: CASSDQGGADTQYF. CDR3 bases: TGTGCCAGCAGTGATCAGGGCGGGGCAGATACGCAGTATTTT. The rearrangement uses TRBV2 and TRBJ2-3; tentative D call: TRBD2 (6 bases). This CDR3 region has 14 residues. V was clipped by 3 bases and J by 4 bases, with 11 bases between them. CDR1 and CDR2 (germline): SNHLY, FYNNEI.

There are many counts of this clonotype. CDR3 DNA: TGTGCCATCAGTCAGGGGGACTCTGGAAACACCATATATTTT. Translated: CAISQGDSGNTIYF. This chain joins TRBV10-3 and TRBJ1-3; 7 nucleotides align to TRBD1. Germline V gene sequence: CDR1 ENHRY, CDR2 SYGVKD. This CDR3 has 14 amino acids. V was pared by 5 bases and J by 0 bases, with 1 base of the junction left unmatched.

This clonotype was seen repeatedly, ten times or more. V is TRBV4-3 and J is TRBJ2-1; 8 bases are shared with TRBD2. Germline CDR1 LGHNA, CDR2 YSLEER. The CDR3 extends over 20 amino acids. With 1 base clipped from V and 0 bases from J, the junction kept 14 bases outside the gene matches. CDR3 sequence reads: CASSQVGRGAGTHSYNEQFF. CDR3 DNA: TGCGCCAGCAGCCAAGTGGGGCGGGGGGCAGGGACGCACTCCTACAATGAGCAGTTCTTC.

This clonotype was seen ten or more times. The V gene is TRBV4-3, the J gene TRBJ2-3, with TRBD1 matching 7 bases. CDR3 length: 17 residues. CDR1 is LGHNA and CDR2 is YSLEER in the germline V gene. V gave up 1 base and J gave up 3 bases; unmatched junction bases: 10. CDR3 sequence (DNA): TGCGCCAGCAGCCAAGGTCAGGGGGAGTGGGTGACAGATACGCAGTATTTT. It specifies CASSQGQGEWVTDTQYF.

This clonotype occurred many times. J is TRBJ1-6 and V is TRBV7-9; D might be TRBD1 (6 bases). Germline CDR1 is SEHNR and CDR2 is FQNEAQ (reference sequence). V shed 4 bases and J shed 0 bases, with 13 bases lying between them. CDR3 length equals 17 residues. The CDR3 sequence is CASSSADRSSYNSPLHF. The DNA for the CDR3 is TGTGCCAGCAGCTCCGCCGACAGGAGCTCCTATAATTCACCCCTCCACTTT.

This clonotype was recorded many times. The chain recombines TRBV5-1 with TRBJ2-6; weak D call: TRBD1 (5 bases). V lost 4 bases and J lost 0, with 8 bases in between. The V gene's germline CDR1 is SGHRS and CDR2 YFSETQ. The CDR3 totals 15 residues. The DNA for the CDR3 is TGCGCCAGCAGCCTGCAGGGCTCTGGGGCCAACGTCCTGACTTTC. It translates to CASSLQGSGANVLTF.

This clonotype has at least ten counts. The genes are TRBV7-3 and TRBJ2-5; TRBD2 matches at 8 bases. CDR3 length equals 15 residues. Germline V lookup: CDR1 SGHTA, CDR2 FQGTGA. Trimming at V came to 1 base and at J to 1 base, leaving 2 bases not matched to a gene. The CDR3 sequence is CASSLNAGGQETQYF. CDR3 bases: TGTGCCAGCAGCTTAAATGCGGGAGGCCAAGAGACCCAGTACTTC. Based on the CDR3 plus reference TRBV7-3 and TRBJ2-5, the full variable domain is GAGVSQTPSNKVTEKGKYVELRCDPISGHTALYWYRQSLGQGPEFLIYFQGTGAADDSGLPNDRFFAVRPEGSVSTLKIQRTERGDSAVYLCASSLNAGGQETQYFGPGTRLLVL.

This clonotype was seen only once. The V and J genes are TRBV6-2 or TRBV6-3 and TRBJ2-2; D is possibly TRBD1 (5 bases). Trimming stripped 7 bases from V and 4 bases from J, with 10 bases between. The CDR3 extends over 13 amino acids. CDR1 and CDR2 (germline): MNHEY, SVGEGT. CDR3 sequence: CASTLTATGELFF. In DNA, the CDR3 is TGTGCCAGCACCCTGACAGCCACCGGGGAGCTGTTTTTT.

This clonotype was counted ten times or more. J is TRBJ2-7 and V is TRBV7-2, with D tentatively TRBD1 or TRBD2 (5 bases each). Trimming shortened V by 0 bases and J by 5 bases, and 11 bases separated the two germline ends. The germline CDR1 and CDR2 sequences are SGHTA and FQGNSA. The CDR3 has 14 residues. The CDR3 DNA follows: TGTGCCAGCAGCTTAGCGGGGACGCTCGACGAGCAGTACTTC. Amino acid sequence: CASSLAGTLDEQYF. The whole variable domain, remainder taken from reference TRBV7-2 and TRBJ2-7, is GAGVSQSPSNKVTEKGKDVELRCDPISGHTALYWYRQSLGQGLEFLIYFQGNSAPDKSGLPSDRFSAERTGGSVSTLTIQRTQQEDSAVYLCASSLAGTLDEQYFGPGTRLTVT.

This clonotype was picked up many times. The chain recombines TRBV20-1 with TRBJ1-4, with D hard to call. There are 13 residues in the CDR3. Germline lookup yields CDR1 DFQATT and CDR2 SNEGSKA (reference sequence). The CDR3 nucleotides are TGCAGCGGACTTAGGCGGGGTAATGAAAAACTGTTTTTT. Its translation: CSGLRRGNEKLFF.

This clonotype was found a few times. This may arise from a read error, as a much more abundant clone is one base away. The V call is TRBV6-2 or TRBV6-3, the J call TRBJ2-6, with D possibly being TRBD1 or TRBD2 (5 bases each). The CDR3 sequence is 15 residues long. From germline, CDR1 is MNHEY and CDR2 SVGEGT. The CDR3 loop reads CASSYSGDGAKVLTF. CDR3 DNA: TGTGCCAGCAGTTACTCGGGGGATGGGGCCAAAGTCCTGACTTTC.

This clonotype was seen a handful of times. The J gene is TRBJ2-1, the V gene TRBV20-1; 9 bases line up with TRBD2. In germline, CDR1 is DFQATT, CDR2 SNEGSKA (reference sequence). The CDR3 sequence is 13 residues long. V lost 6 bases to trimming and J lost 8 bases; unmatched junction nucleotides: 8. The CDR3 bases are TGCAGTGCGGGCGGGGGGGGCCGGTATGAGCAGTTCTTC. Protein: CSAGGGGRYEQFF.

This clonotype was observed many times. The rearrangement links TRBV5-6 to TRBJ1-6; the match to TRBD1 covers 11 bases. The CDR3 spans 15 residues. Germline V lookup: CDR1 SGHDT, CDR2 YYEEEE. The V gene end was trimmed by 5 bases and the J gene end by 10 bases; junction bases not matched to a gene: 8. CDR3 in DNA: TGTGCCAGCAGTAGGACCGGGACAGGGGGATCACCCCTCCACTTT. Encoded protein: CASSRTGTGGSPLHF.

This clonotype has a count of ten or more. The chain employs TRBV20-1 and TRBJ2-1; D possibly uses TRBD1 or TRBD2 (5 bases each). The CDR3 consists of 11 residues. Trimming left V 6 bases short and J 7 bases short, with 10 bases between. CDR1 DFQATT and CDR2 SNEGSKA come from the germline V gene (reference sequence). This CDR3 reads CSARWGNEQFF. Written as DNA, the CDR3 is TGCAGTGCCAGATGGGGGAATGAGCAGTTCTTC.

This clonotype has ten or more counts. One end of the junction fails to match germline, which may point to a read error. The V gene is TRBV6-5, the J gene TRBJ1-6, with D uncertain. CDR3 length equals 13 residues. The V gene's germline CDR1 is MNHEY and CDR2 SVGAGI. CDR3 amino acids: CASRTRIGSPLNF. In nucleotides, the CDR3 is TGTGCCAGCAGGACTAGGATTGGTTCACCCCTCAACTTT.

This clonotype was found many times. This rearrangement joins TRBV20-1 to TRBJ2-1; 8 positions agree with TRBD2. Trimming took 6 bases from V and 0 from J; bases not matched to a gene: 10. Per germline, CDR1 DFQATT and CDR2 SNEGSKA (reference sequence). The CDR3 spans 16 residues. CDR3 sequence reads: CSASPRGGPSYNEQFF. CDR3 nucleotide sequence: TGCAGTGCCTCCCCCCGGGGGGGCCCCTCCTACAATGAGCAGTTCTTC.

There are many counts of this clonotype. The CDR3 reads CASTFTPSGYGYTF. Here the CDR3 DNA reads TGTGCCAGCACCTTTACGCCTAGTGGCTATGGCTACACCTTC. V is TRBV6-2 or TRBV6-3 and J is TRBJ1-2; D is ambiguous. The V and J ends lost 7 bases and 4 bases respectively, with 16 bases between them. From germline, CDR1 is MNHEY and CDR2 SVGEGT. CDR3 length: 14 amino acids.